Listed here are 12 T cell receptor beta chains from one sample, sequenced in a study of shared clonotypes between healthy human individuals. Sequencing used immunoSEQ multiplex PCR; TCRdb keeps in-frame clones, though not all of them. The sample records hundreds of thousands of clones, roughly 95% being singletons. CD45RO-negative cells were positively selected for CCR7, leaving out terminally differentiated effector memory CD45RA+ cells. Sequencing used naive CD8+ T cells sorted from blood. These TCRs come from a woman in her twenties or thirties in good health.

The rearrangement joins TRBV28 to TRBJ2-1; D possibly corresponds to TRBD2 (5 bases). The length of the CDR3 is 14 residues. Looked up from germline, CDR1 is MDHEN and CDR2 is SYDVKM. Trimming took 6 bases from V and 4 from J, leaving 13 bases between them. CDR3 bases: TGTGCCAGCAGAGGGCTAGCAGAGTACAATGAGCAGTTCTTC. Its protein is CASRGLAEYNEQFF.

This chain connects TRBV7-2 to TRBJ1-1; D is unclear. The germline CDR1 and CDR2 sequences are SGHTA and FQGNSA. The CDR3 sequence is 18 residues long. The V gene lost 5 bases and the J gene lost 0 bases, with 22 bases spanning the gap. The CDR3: CASSPKYTSRGMNTEAFF. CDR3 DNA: TGTGCCAGCAGCCCTAAGTATACTTCACGGGGAATGAACACTGAAGCTTTCTTT.

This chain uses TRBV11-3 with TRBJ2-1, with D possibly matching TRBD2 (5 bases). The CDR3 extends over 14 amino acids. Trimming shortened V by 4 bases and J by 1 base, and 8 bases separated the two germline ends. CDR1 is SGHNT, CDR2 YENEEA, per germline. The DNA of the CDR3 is TGTGCCAGCAGCTATGGGAGATCCTACAATGAGCAGTTCTTC. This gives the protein CASSYGRSYNEQFF.

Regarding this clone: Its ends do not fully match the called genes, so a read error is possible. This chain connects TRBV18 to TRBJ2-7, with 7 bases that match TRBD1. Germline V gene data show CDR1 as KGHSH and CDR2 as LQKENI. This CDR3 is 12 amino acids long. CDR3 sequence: CASSAGTELRNF. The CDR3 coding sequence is TGTGCCAGCTCAGCCGGGACAGAGCTGAGGAACTTC.

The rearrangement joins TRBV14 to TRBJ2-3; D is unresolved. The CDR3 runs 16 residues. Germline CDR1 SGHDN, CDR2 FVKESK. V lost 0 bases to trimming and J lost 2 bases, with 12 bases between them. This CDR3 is CASSQDLRISTDTQYF. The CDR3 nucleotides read TGTGCCAGCAGCCAAGATCTGCGGATATCCACAGATACGCAGTATTTT.

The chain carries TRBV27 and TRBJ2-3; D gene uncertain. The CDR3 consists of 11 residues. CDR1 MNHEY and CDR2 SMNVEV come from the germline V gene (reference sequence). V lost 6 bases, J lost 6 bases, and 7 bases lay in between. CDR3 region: CASSPGDTQYF. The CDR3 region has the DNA TGTGCCAGCAGCCCCGGGGATACGCAGTATTTT.

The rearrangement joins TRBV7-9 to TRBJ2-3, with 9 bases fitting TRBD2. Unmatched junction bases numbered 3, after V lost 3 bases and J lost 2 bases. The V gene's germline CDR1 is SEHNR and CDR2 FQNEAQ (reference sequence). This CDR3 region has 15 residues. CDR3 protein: CASSFVAGVTDTQYF. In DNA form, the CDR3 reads TGTGCCAGCAGCTTCGTAGCGGGGGTCACAGATACGCAGTATTTT.

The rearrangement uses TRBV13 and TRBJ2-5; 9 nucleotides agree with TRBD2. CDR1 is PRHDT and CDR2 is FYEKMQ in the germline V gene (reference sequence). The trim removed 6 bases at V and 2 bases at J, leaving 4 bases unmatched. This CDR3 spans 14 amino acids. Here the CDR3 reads CASRLAGSQETQYF. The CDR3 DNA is TGTGCCAGCAGGCTAGCGGGATCACAAGAGACCCAGTACTTC.

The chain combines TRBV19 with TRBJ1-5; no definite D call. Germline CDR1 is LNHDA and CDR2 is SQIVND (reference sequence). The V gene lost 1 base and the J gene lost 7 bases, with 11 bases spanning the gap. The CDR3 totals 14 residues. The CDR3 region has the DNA TGTGCCAGTAGTATAGTTCGGGTTCAACAGCCCCAGCATTTT. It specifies CASSIVRVQQPQHF.

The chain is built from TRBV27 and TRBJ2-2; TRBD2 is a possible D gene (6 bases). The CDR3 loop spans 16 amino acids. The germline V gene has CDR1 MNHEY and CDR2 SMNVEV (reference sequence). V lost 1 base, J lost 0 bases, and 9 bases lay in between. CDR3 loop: CASSLFIAANTGELFF. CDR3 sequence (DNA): TGTGCCAGCAGTTTATTTATAGCGGCGAACACCGGGGAGCTGTTTTTT.

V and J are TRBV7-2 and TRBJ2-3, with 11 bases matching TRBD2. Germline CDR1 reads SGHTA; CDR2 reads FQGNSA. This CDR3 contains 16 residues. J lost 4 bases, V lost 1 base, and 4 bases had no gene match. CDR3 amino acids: CASSLELAGVADTQYF. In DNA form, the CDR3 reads TGTGCCAGCAGCTTAGAACTAGCGGGAGTCGCAGATACGCAGTATTTT.

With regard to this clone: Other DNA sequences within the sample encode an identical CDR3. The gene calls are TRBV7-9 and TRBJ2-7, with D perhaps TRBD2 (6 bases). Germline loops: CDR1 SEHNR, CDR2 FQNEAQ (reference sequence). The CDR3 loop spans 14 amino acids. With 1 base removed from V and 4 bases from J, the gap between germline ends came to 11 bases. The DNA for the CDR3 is TGTGCCAGCAGCTTAGTGGCCGGAGGGTACGAGCAGTACTTC. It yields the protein CASSLVAGGYEQYF.